Listed below are T cell receptor beta chains from one sample, sequenced in a study of CD4 and CD8 cells across lung adenocarcinoma regions. MiXCR was run by TCRdb on the PCR reads, yielding one entry per CDR3 protein. The data show approximately 5,000 distinct CDR3 sequences, 60% seen once. Sequenced sample: CD4+ T cells from the center of a lung tumor. Receptors originate from a male donor with lung adenocarcinoma. The CD4 and CD8 labels of this study may be unreliable. The CDR3 runs from the conserved cysteine through the conserved F or W. A D gene is named only where the DNA matches it firmly. Clone size appears in some rows only: once, few, many, or a class for an expanded clone.

d_call cdr3_length j_call clone_size v_call cdr3_aa cdr3_nt
TRBD2 14 TRBJ2-5 few TRBV6-1 CASSVTSGSAAQYF TGTGCCAGCAGTGTGACTAGCGGGAGTGCAGCCCAGTACTTC
. 15 TRBJ2-3 . TRBV6-5 CASSYNPLGTDTQYF TGTGCCAGCAGTTACAATCCTTTGGGGACAGATACGCAGTATTTT
. 12 TRBJ1-1 . TRBV5-1 CASSLGADEAFF TGCGCCAGCAGCTTGGGGGCGGATGAAGCTTTCTTT
TRBD1 21 TRBJ2-4 . TRBV5-6 CASSLADRVITEGGAKNIQYF TGTGCCAGCAGCCTTGCGGACAGGGTAATTACGGAAGGAGGTGCCAAAAACATTCAGTACTTC
. 14 TRBJ2-7 . TRBV10-3 CAISESQIYNEQYF TGTGCCATCAGTGAGTCACAGATCTACAATGAGCAGTACTTC
. 13 TRBJ2-5 medium-sized TRBV11-3 CASSQTGQETQYF TGTGCCAGCAGCCAGACAGGTCAAGAGACCCAGTACTTC
. 15 TRBJ1-4 . TRBV6-1 CASRARGIGNEKLFF TGTGCCAGCAGGGCTAGGGGGATCGGTAATGAAAAACTGTTTTTT
TRBD2 15 TRBJ2-3 few TRBV6-5 CASSLLAGSTDTQYF TGTGCCAGCAGCTTACTAGCGGGGAGCACAGATACGCAGTATTTT
TRBD2 15 TRBJ2-1 . TRBV6-1 CASSRAGGAYNEQFF TGTGCCAGCAGTAGGGCGGGAGGGGCCTACAATGAGCAGTTCTTC
. 15 TRBJ2-4 . TRBV10-1 CASRPGLAATDIQYF TGCGCCAGCAGACCGGGGCTGGCAGCCACAGACATTCAGTACTTC
. 15 TRBJ2-2 medium-sized TRBV6-1 CASSPLTGSTGELFF TGTGCCAGCAGTCCCCTAACAGGGTCCACCGGGGAGCTGTTTTTT
. 14 TRBJ2-7 . TRBV6-1 CAGSGEPGPDTQYF TGTGCCGGGAGTGGGGAGCCCGGCCCAGATACGCAGTACTTC
. 11 TRBJ2-5 few TRBV6-1 CASSVGETQYF TGTGCCAGCAGTGTCGGAGAGACCCAGTACTTC
. 14 TRBJ2-7 . TRBV6-1 CAGRGGRGKETQYF TGTGCGGGCAGGGGGGGACGGGGCAAAGAGACGCAGTACTTC
. 17 TRBJ2-4 . TRBV6-1 CASSRGAVARLGETQYF TGTGCCAGCAGTCGGGGGGCGGTGGCCCGTCTCGGGGAGACGCAGTACTTC
. 13 TRBJ2-2 few TRBV7-2 CASSPRSAGELFF TGTGCCAGCAGCCCAAGGAGCGCCGGGGAGCTGTTTTTT
TRBD2 15 TRBJ2-1 . TRBV14 CASSPVAGAYNEQFF TGTGCCAGCAGCCCCGTAGCGGGAGCCTACAATGAGCAGTTCTTC
. 15 TRBJ1-3 . TRBV6-5 CASSSDNLGGNTIYF TGTGCCAGCAGTTCAGACAATTTGGGTGGAAACACCATATATTTT
. 14 TRBJ2-7 . TRBV6-1 CASSARASNDEQYF TGTGCCAGCAGTGCTCGGGCCTCCAACGACGAGCAGTACTTC
TRBD1 16 TRBJ2-2 few TRBV6-5 CASSLMATGGTGELFF TGTGCCAGTAGTTTAATGGCGACAGGGGGAACCGGGGAGCTGTTTTTT
. 18 TRBJ2-3 . TRBV7-9 CASSLAHLSGRRTDTQYF TGTGCCAGCAGCTTAGCGCATCTCAGCGGGCGACGCACAGATACGCAGTATTTT
TRBD1 14 TRBJ1-2 large TRBV6-1 CASNTGGLNYGYTF TGTGCCAGTAACACAGGGGGCCTAAACTATGGCTACACCTTC
. 15 TRBJ2-5 large TRBV6-1 CASTTTGSFIETQYF TGTGCCAGCACCACGACAGGCAGTTTTATCGAGACCCAGTACTTC
TRBD1 14 TRBJ2-7 . TRBV7-7 CASSLEQGSYEQYF TGTGCTAGCAGCTTAGAACAGGGGTCCTACGAGCAGTACTTC
. 22 TRBJ2-3 . TRBV7-6 CASSLAPPTPSSGTSITDTQYF TGTGCCAGCAGCTTAGCGCCCCCCACTCCTTCCTCGGGTACCTCTATTACAGATACGCAGTATTTT
. 14 TRBJ1-1 once TRBV7-6 CASSLARRYTEAFF TGTGCCAGCAGCTTAGCCCGGAGATACACTGAAGCTTTCTTT
. 14 TRBJ2-1 . TRBV11-2 CASSLVVALDEQFF TGTGCCAGCAGCTTAGTTGTAGCGCTCGATGAGCAGTTCTTC
. 17 TRBJ1-3 . TRBV7-2 CASSSLGGAGGGNTIYF TGTGCCAGCAGCTCACTGGGGGGGGCCGGAGGTGGAAACACCATATATTTT
. 15 TRBJ2-2 . TRBV3-1 CASSLGFSNTGELFF TGTGCCAGCAGTCTGGGTTTTTCGAACACCGGGGAGCTGTTTTTT
. 12 TRBJ2-7 . TRBV4-1 CASSGGAYEQYF TGCGCCAGCAGTGGGGGCGCCTACGAGCAGTACTTC
. 14 TRBJ1-2 medium-sized TRBV27 CASSLVGGPGGYTF TGTGCCAGCAGTTTAGTTGGGGGCCCCGGAGGCTACACCTTC
. 14 TRBJ2-5 . TRBV7-2 CASSLGSGRETQYF TGTGCCAGCAGCTTGGGGTCGGGGAGGGAGACCCAGTACTTC
. 14 TRBJ2-2 medium-sized TRBV28 CASARTSNTGELFF TGTGCCAGCGCCAGAACTTCGAACACCGGGGAGCTGTTTTTT
. 15 TRBJ2-2 few TRBV4-1 CASSPRGRNTGELFF TGCGCCAGCAGCCCTAGGGGGAGGAACACCGGGGAGCTGTTTTTT
. 14 TRBJ2-3 medium-sized TRBV6-5 CASSLKGYTDTQYF TGTGCCAGCAGTTTAAAGGGTTACACAGATACGCAGTATTTT
TRBD2 13 TRBJ2-7 . TRBV6-1 CASSEWTSAEQYF TGTGCCAGCAGTGAATGGACTAGCGCCGAGCAGTACTTC
. 17 TRBJ2-1 . TRBV10-3 CATKDLMPGSSYNEQFF TGTGCCACCAAAGACCTCATGCCGGGGAGCTCCTACAATGAGCAGTTCTTC
TRBD1 15 TRBJ2-1 few TRBV6-1 CASTVRQGRDNEQFF TGTGCCAGCACAGTACGACAGGGAAGGGACAATGAGCAGTTCTTC
. 13 TRBJ2-4 . TRBV6-1 CAAGLGPKNTQYF TGTGCCGCGGGGCTGGGACCCAAAAATACGCAGTACTTC
TRBD2 15 TRBJ2-5 . TRBV12-3/TRBV12-4 CASRPGLAGRETQYF TGTGCCAGCAGACCGGGACTAGCGGGGAGAGAGACCCAGTACTTC